These T cell receptor beta chains were read from a single sample in a study of T cells in localized non-small cell lung cancer. Using immunoSEQ multiplex PCR, the repertoire was profiled, and TCRdb retains in-frame clones only, with some absent. The table records 10,000 to 15,000 clones, 85% to 90% of them present only once. The specimen comprised peripheral blood, sampled before any cancer treatment. These receptors were collected from a male donor at least 60 years old with stage III lung adenocarcinoma. Both conserved end residues are part of each CDR3. The D gene is left open where the match is weak. The listing skips clone size in some rows; elsewhere it reads once, few, many or a size class.

J gene | clone size | V gene | CDR3 length | D gene | CDR3 protein | CDR3 DNA
TRBJ2-3 | - | TRBV5-1 | 16 | TRBD2 | CASSLLSGAITDTQYF | TGCGCCAGCAGCTTGCTTAGCGGGGCGATCACAGATACGCAGTATTTT
TRBJ2-5 | - | TRBV19 | 16 | - | CASGNSFAGNQETQYF | TGTGCCAGTGGAAACTCTTTTGCCGGGAACCAAGAGACCCAGTACTTC
TRBJ2-1 | - | TRBV5-1 | 16 | TRBD2 | CASSLVARGGVGEQFF | TGCGCCAGCAGCTTGGTGGCGCGGGGGGGCGTAGGTGAGCAGTTCTTC
TRBJ2-5 | few | TRBV25-1 | 16 | - | CASSEAGTSSVGTQYF | TGTGCCAGCAGTGAGGCCGGGACATCCTCCGTTGGGACCCAGTACTTC
TRBJ1-1 | - | TRBV29-1 | 12 | - | CSVRSQNTEAFF | TGCAGCGTCCGTAGCCAAAACACTGAAGCTTTCTTT
TRBJ1-1 | - | TRBV7-9 | 16 | - | CASSSYGGHWYTEAFF | TGTGCCAGCAGCTCCTACGGGGGGCATTGGTACACTGAAGCTTTCTTT
TRBJ1-1 | - | TRBV5-1 | 13 | - | CASSLRRGGEAFF | TGCGCCAGCAGCTTGAGACGGGGAGGCGAAGCTTTCTTT
TRBJ2-1 | - | TRBV5-1 | 16 | - | CASSLDRLGSYNEQFF | TGCGCCAGCAGTCTGGACCGTCTCGGGTCCTACAATGAGCAGTTCTTC
TRBJ1-1 | once | TRBV29-1 | 13 | - | CSVPGLMNTEAFF | TGCAGCGTTCCCGGATTGATGAACACTGAAGCTTTCTTT
TRBJ1-1 | - | TRBV5-1 | 14 | - | CASSLYETNTEAFF | TGCGCCAGCAGCTTGTACGAGACGAACACTGAAGCTTTCTTT
TRBJ1-2 | - | TRBV18 | 13 | - | CASSPDRPYGYTF | TGTGCCAGCTCACCAGACCGCCCCTATGGCTACACCTTC
TRBJ1-4 | - | TRBV12-5 | 15 | - | CASGSTRGTSEKLFF | TGTGCTAGTGGTTCTACTCGGGGGACAAGTGAAAAACTGTTTTTT
TRBJ2-7 | - | TRBV11-2 | 13 | - | CASSLVPGYEQYF | TGTGCCAGCAGCTTAGTCCCGGGCTACGAGCAGTACTTC
TRBJ1-4 | - | TRBV6-6 | 14 | - | CASSYSVRGEKLFF | TGTGCCAGCAGTTATTCCGTAAGGGGGGAAAAACTGTTTTTT
TRBJ1-1 | few | TRBV20-1 | 11 | - | CSAGGYTEAFF | TGCAGTGCCGGGGGGTATACTGAAGCTTTCTTT
TRBJ2-5 | - | TRBV10-3 | 12 | - | CAISSTGETQYF | TGTGCCATCAGTTCTACAGGGGAGACCCAGTACTTC
TRBJ2-1 | - | TRBV4-1 | 15 | TRBD1 | CASSQETGGYNEQFF | TGCGCCAGCAGCCAAGAAACAGGGGGATACAATGAGCAGTTCTTC
TRBJ2-7 | - | TRBV30 | 15 | TRBD1 | CAWSMLDRGSYEQYF | TGTGCCTGGAGTATGTTGGACAGGGGATCCTACGAGCAGTACTTC
TRBJ1-6 | - | TRBV5-1 | 16 | TRBD1 | CASSLLTGQGGSPLHF | TGCGCCAGCAGCTTGTTGACCGGACAGGGTGGATCACCCCTCCACTTT
TRBJ2-7 | - | TRBV6-6 | 15 | TRBD1 | CASRHRDRADYEQYF | TGTGCCAGCAGGCACCGGGACAGGGCGGACTACGAGCAGTACTTC
TRBJ2-1 | - | TRBV11-2 | 16 | TRBD2 | CASRSPGLGSYNEQFF | TGTGCCAGCAGATCTCCGGGACTAGGCTCCTACAATGAGCAGTTCTTC
TRBJ1-2 | - | TRBV7-6 | 16 | - | CASSLEVGTTPYGYTF | TGTGCCAGCAGCCTAGAAGTGGGGACGACGCCCTATGGCTACACCTTC
TRBJ1-4 | - | TRBV11-2 | 15 | - | CASSFLSTGGEKLFF | TGTGCCAGCAGCTTCCTATCCACGGGAGGCGAAAAACTGTTTTTT
TRBJ2-7 | - | TRBV6-5 | 14 | TRBD1 | CASSRTLTGNEQYF | TGTGCCAGCAGCCGAACCTTGACAGGGAACGAGCAGTACTTC
TRBJ2-5 | - | TRBV7-8 | 18 | - | CASSLETWAGVFQETQYF | TGTGCCAGCAGCTTAGAAACATGGGCAGGGGTATTCCAAGAGACCCAGTACTTC
TRBJ2-7 | - | TRBV5-4 | 16 | - | CASSLGPGGRLGEQYF | TGTGCCAGCAGCTTGGGGCCTGGGGGACGGCTTGGGGAGCAGTACTTC
TRBJ1-2 | - | TRBV19 | 13 | - | CASSKGYNYGYTF | TGTGCCAGTTCCAAGGGGTATAACTATGGCTACACCTTC
TRBJ1-5 | - | TRBV30 | 18 | TRBD1 | CAWSVIRGPGRSNQPQHF | TGTGCCTGGAGTGTTATAAGGGGGCCGGGTCGAAGCAATCAGCCCCAGCATTTT
TRBJ1-2 | - | TRBV7-9 | 13 | - | CASSLGPVGSYTF | TGTGCCAGCAGCTTAGGCCCCGTAGGTAGCTACACCTTC
TRBJ2-5 | - | TRBV10-3 | 17 | TRBD2 | CAISPGLAGGVGETQYF | TGTGCCATCAGTCCGGGACTAGCGGGAGGAGTGGGGGAGACCCAGTACTTC
TRBJ2-3 | - | TRBV29-1 | 15 | - | CSVEDGLISTDTQYF | TGCAGCGTTGAAGACGGCCTTATTAGCACAGATACGCAGTATTTT
TRBJ2-7 | - | TRBV19 | 13 | - | CASNGRVGYEQYF | TGTGCCAGTAACGGCAGGGTCGGCTACGAGCAGTACTTC
TRBJ2-6 | - | TRBV6-1 | 15 | - | CASSEGGSGANVLTF | TGTGCCAGCAGTGAAGGGGGCTCTGGGGCCAACGTCCTGACTTTC
TRBJ1-1 | - | TRBV2 | 16 | - | CASSVDLETTNTEAFF | TGTGCCAGCAGTGTAGACCTCGAGACAACGAACACTGAAGCTTTCTTT
TRBJ1-1 | - | TRBV11-2 | 17 | - | CASSFRISGRVGTEAFF | TGTGCCAGCAGCTTCAGGATCTCAGGGCGGGTTGGGACTGAAGCTTTCTTT
TRBJ2-4 | - | TRBV6-5 | 16 | TRBD2 | CASSYGAGLAKNIQYF | TGTGCCAGCAGTTACGGAGCGGGACTAGCCAAAAACATTCAGTACTTC
TRBJ2-7 | - | TRBV10-2 | 13 | - | CASSKGLAYEQYF | TGCGCCAGCAGCAAAGGATTAGCCTACGAGCAGTACTTC
TRBJ1-3 | - | TRBV7-9 | 14 | - | CASTSIGPGNTIYF | TGTGCCAGCACATCGATAGGGCCTGGAAACACCATATATTTT
TRBJ2-1 | - | TRBV27 | 16 | TRBD2 | CASSLIRTSPYNEQFF | TGTGCCAGTTCCCTCATCAGGACTAGCCCTTACAATGAGCAGTTCTTC
TRBJ2-2 | - | TRBV27 | 13 | - | CASSLFPTGELFF | TGTGCCAGCAGTTTATTTCCCACCGGGGAGCTGTTTTTT
TRBJ1-5 | - | TRBV19 | 16 | TRBD1 | CASSRLGTGWDQPQHF | TGTGCCAGTAGTAGATTAGGGACAGGGTGGGATCAGCCCCAGCATTTT
TRBJ2-1 | once | TRBV11-2 | 12 | - | CASSSNNNEQFF | TGTGCCAGCAGCTCCAATAACAATGAGCAGTTCTTC
TRBJ2-2 | medium-sized | TRBV7-9 | 12 | - | CASSLGRGELFF | TGTGCCAGCAGCTTGGGCAGAGGGGAGCTGTTTTTT
TRBJ1-2 | - | TRBV30 | 13 | - | CAWSQSGVDGYTF | TGTGCCTGGAGTCAGTCAGGGGTTGATGGCTACACCTTC
TRBJ1-5 | - | TRBV27 | 17 | - | CASSLRGAGIGYQPQHF | TGTGCCAGCAGCCTACGGGGTGCGGGAATAGGGTATCAGCCCCAGCATTTT
TRBJ2-1 | - | TRBV6-1 | 13 | - | CASNEGTYNEQFF | TGTGCCAGCAACGAGGGGACCTACAATGAGCAGTTCTTC
TRBJ2-5 | - | TRBV5-5 | 15 | TRBD2 | CASSRLAGGLETQYF | TGTGCCAGCAGCAGGCTAGCGGGGGGGCTGGAGACCCAGTACTTC
TRBJ2-5 | - | TRBV6-6 | 12 | - | CASSWDMGTQYF | TGTGCCAGCAGTTGGGACATGGGGACCCAGTACTTC
TRBJ2-7 | - | TRBV2 | 15 | TRBD1 | CANHAGTGISYEQYF | TGTGCCAATCATGCGGGGACAGGGATCTCCTACGAGCAGTACTTC
TRBJ1-2 | - | TRBV11-2 | 13 | TRBD1 | CASSLRQGYGYTF | TGTGCCAGCAGCTTACGACAGGGTTATGGCTACACCTTC
TRBJ1-1 | - | TRBV13 | 15 | TRBD1 | CASSGQGAFGTEAFF | TGTGCCAGCAGTGGACAGGGGGCATTCGGCACTGAAGCTTTCTTT